The 26 T cell receptor beta chains given below trace back to one sample, sequenced in a study of blood T cell repertoires in COVID-19. Repertoires were generated with immunoSEQ multiplex PCR, while TCRdb's copy carries only in-frame clones and drops some. This table has around 68,000 clones, around 85% appearing once. The sequenced sample consisted of peripheral blood. The receptors were gathered from a woman aged 50 to 65 with acute or convalescent COVID-19.

This clone was seen a few times. The chain has TRBV19 and TRBJ2-2; D is undetermined. Trimming stripped 7 bases from V and 6 bases from J, with 15 bases between. This CDR3 region has 14 residues. Germline V gene lookup returns CDR1 LNHDA and CDR2 SQIVND (reference sequence). Here the CDR3 reads CASKKLQTPGELFF. CDR3 sequence (DNA): TGTGCCAGTAAAAAGCTTCAAACCCCCGGGGAGCTGTTTTTT. Full variable domain (outside the CDR3, taken from reference TRBV19 and TRBJ2-2): DGGITQSPKYLFRKEGQNVTLSCEQNLNHDAMYWYRQDPGQGLRLIYYSQIVNDFQKGDIAEGYSVSREKKESFPLTVTSAQKNPTAFYLCASKKLQTPGELFFGEGSRLTVL.

The chain is built from TRBV9 and TRBJ2-2; no reliable D call. The CDR3 has 15 amino acids. V gave up 6 bases and J gave up 6 bases, with 18 bases separating them. CDR1 is SGDLS and CDR2 is YYNGEE in the germline V gene. CDR3 protein: CASTRSGIQPGELFF. The CDR3 nucleotides are TGTGCCAGCACCCGCAGTGGTATTCAACCCGGGGAGCTGTTTTTT. The variable domain in full, with the rest retrieved from reference TRBV9 and TRBJ2-2, is DSGVTQTPKHLITATGQRVTLRCSPRSGDLSVYWYQQSLDQGLQFLIQYYNGEERAKGNILERFSAQQFPDLHSELNLSSLELGDSALYFCASTRSGIQPGELFFGEGSRLTVL.

V usage is TRBV18 and J usage is TRBJ1-2; maybe TRBD1 (5 bases). CDR1 is KGHSH, CDR2 LQKENI, per germline. The CDR3 is 13 residues long. With 3 bases removed from V and 5 bases from J, the gap between germline ends came to 10 bases. The CDR3 sequence is CASSPTDKYGYTF. The CDR3 bases are TGTGCCAGCTCACCGACAGACAAATATGGCTACACCTTC.

The chain carries TRBV7-9 and TRBJ2-3, with 11 bases that match TRBD1. The V gene's germline CDR1 is SEHNR and CDR2 FQNEAQ (reference sequence). CDR3 length: 16 residues. Trimming took 3 bases from V and 0 from J; bases not matched to a gene: 2. The CDR3 sequence is CASSFGTGGSTDTQYF. The CDR3 DNA reads TGTGCCAGCAGCTTCGGGACAGGGGGAAGCACAGATACGCAGTATTTT.

The genes are TRBV28 and TRBJ1-4, with 7 bases that match TRBD1. The CDR3 extends over 14 amino acids. Germline loops: CDR1 MDHEN, CDR2 SYDVKM. J lost 7 bases, V lost 2 bases, and 4 bases had no gene match. The DNA of the CDR3 is TGTGCCAGCAGTTTAAGGGGGCCTATTGAAAAACTGTTTTTT. This sequence encodes CASSLRGPIEKLFF.

This chain connects TRBV28 to TRBJ2-1; 12 bases are shared with TRBD2. CDR3 length equals 16 residues. Germline trimming cut 3 bases from V and 0 bases from J; bases unmatched to any gene: 0. Germline CDR1 reads MDHEN; CDR2 reads SYDVKM. The CDR3: CASSLTSGSSYNEQFF. The CDR3 DNA sequence: TGTGCCAGCAGTTTGACTAGCGGGAGCTCCTACAATGAGCAGTTCTTC.

The rearrangement links TRBV15 to TRBJ2-1, with TRBD2 matching 7 bases. The CDR3 is 16 residues long. J was trimmed by 8 bases and V by 0 bases; bases with no gene match: 10. From germline, CDR1 is LNHNV and CDR2 YYDKDF (reference sequence). The CDR3 is CATSRDGSSGRDEQFF. CDR3 bases: TGTGCCACCAGCAGAGATGGGTCTAGCGGAAGGGATGAGCAGTTCTTC.

The chain carries TRBV30 and TRBJ2-7; 16 nucleotides line up with TRBD2. This CDR3 contains 15 residues. In germline, CDR1 is GTSNPN, CDR2 SVGIG (reference sequence). V lost 5 bases, J lost 9 bases, and 10 bases stayed unmatched. The CDR3 protein is CAWAPGLAGGPPQYF. CDR3 coding DNA: TGTGCCTGGGCGCCGGGACTAGCGGGGGGGCCTCCGCAGTACTTC.

The chain combines TRBV2 with TRBJ1-5; D gene uncertain. The CDR3 covers 15 residues. The V gene's germline CDR1 is SNHLY and CDR2 FYNNEI. The ends were cut back, 1 base at V and 1 base at J, with 8 bases in the middle. The CDR3 coding sequence is TGTGCCAGCAGTGAAGGTCCGACAAGCAATCAGCCCCAGCATTTT. Translating it yields CASSEGPTSNQPQHF.

The chain links TRBV12-3 or TRBV12-4 to TRBJ1-1; D is unresolved. The CDR3 sequence is 13 residues long. Trimming shortened V by 3 bases and J by 4 bases, and 9 bases separated the two germline ends. CDR3 amino acids: CASSFRESTEAFF. CDR3 coding DNA: TGTGCCAGCAGTTTTAGAGAAAGCACTGAAGCTTTCTTT.

This chain connects TRBV2 to TRBJ2-5, with a tentative D call TRBD2 (7 bases). This CDR3 comprises 12 residues. The germline gives CDR1 SNHLY, CDR2 FYNNEI. V shed 6 bases and J shed 4 bases, with 9 bases lying between them. Written as DNA, the CDR3 is TGTGCCAGCAGGGGGGGGCTAGAGACCCAGTACTTC. Amino acid sequence: CASRGGLETQYF.

The chain carries TRBV6-5 and TRBJ2-1; D may be TRBD2 (6 bases). CDR1 and CDR2 from the germline V gene are MNHEY and SVGAGI. This CDR3 region has 15 residues. V was cut by 6 bases and J by 7 bases, with 19 bases left in between. The DNA of the CDR3 is TGTGCCAGCAGAGAGGGCGGGGTTAGATCGAATGAGCAGTTCTTC. Protein product: CASREGGVRSNEQFF.

The rearrangement links TRBV3-1 (or the pseudogene TRBV3-2) to TRBJ1-4; the match to TRBD1 covers 8 bases. CDR1 and CDR2 (germline): LGHDT, YNNKEL (reference sequence). The CDR3 has 14 residues. V gave up 4 bases and J gave up 8 bases; unmatched junction bases: 6. CDR3 DNA sequence: TGTGCCAGCAGCCGCGACAGGGGCGGAGAAAAACTGTTTTTT. This translates into CASSRDRGGEKLFF.

V and J are TRBV28 and TRBJ1-6; 8 bases are shared with TRBD1. The V segment lost 5 bases and the J segment 10 bases; nucleotides outside the gene matches: 7. The CDR3 sequence is 14 residues long. Germline V lookup: CDR1 MDHEN, CDR2 SYDVKM. The CDR3 protein is CASSAQGGLSPLHF. The DNA of the CDR3 is TGTGCCAGCAGTGCACAGGGGGGCTTGTCACCCCTCCACTTT.

The V gene is TRBV28, the J gene TRBJ2-7; the match to TRBD2 covers 13 bases. Germline assignment: CDR1 MDHEN and CDR2 SYDVKM. The CDR3 totals 18 residues. The trim removed 5 bases at V and 6 bases at J, leaving 16 bases unmatched. In nucleotides, the CDR3 is TGTGCCAGCAGTCGACCATTACTAGCGGGAGGGACTACAGGCGAGCAGTACTTC. This sequence encodes CASSRPLLAGGTTGEQYF.

The J gene is TRBJ2-1, the V gene TRBV6-4; 8 bases match TRBD2. V shed 3 bases, J shed 9 bases, and the junction held 4 bases outside the gene matches. Germline CDR1 and CDR2: MRHNA and SNTAGT. The CDR3 totals 13 residues. For the CDR3, the DNA is TGTGCCAGCAGTGAACAGCGGGAGAGTGAGCAGTTCTTC. Its protein product is CASSEQRESEQFF.

V and J are TRBV21-1 and TRBJ1-5; the D call TRBD1 from the table was never checked on the DNA. TRBV21-1 is labeled a pseudogene. The CDR3 extends over 17 amino acids. The CDR3 loop reads CASRKGGGTGRIEPQHF. DNA for the CDR3: TGTGCCAGCAGGAAAGGGGGAGGGACAGGGCGTATTGAGCCCCAGCATTTT.

The genes are TRBV5-4 and TRBJ1-1, with 11 bases matching TRBD1. The ends lost 0 bases at V and 10 bases at J; junction bases unmatched: 8. Germline CDR1 and CDR2: SGHNT and YYREEE (reference sequence). CDR3 length: 15 amino acids. This chain's CDR3 is CASSLGGQGAARAFF. DNA of the CDR3: TGTGCCAGCAGCTTGGGAGGACAGGGGGCGGCTCGAGCTTTCTTT.

V gene TRBV21-1 combines with J gene TRBJ1-2; TRBD1 is the table's D call and was not checked against the DNA. TRBV21-1 counts as a pseudogene. The CDR3 runs 13 residues. Here the CDR3 reads CASSKAGQILYTF. The CDR3 DNA sequence: TGTGCCAGCAGCAAAGCGGGGCAGATCCTCTACACCTTC.

The chain employs TRBV7-9 and TRBJ2-7; perhaps TRBD1 as D (6 bases). CDR1 is SEHNR and CDR2 is FQNEAQ in the germline V gene (reference sequence). V gave up 6 bases and J gave up 1 base, with 13 bases separating them. The CDR3 loop spans 14 amino acids. In DNA, the CDR3 is TGTGCCAGCAGGCGAACGGACAGTTCCTACGAGCAGTACTTC. Translating it yields CASRRTDSSYEQYF. Full variable domain (remainder filled in from reference TRBV7-9 and TRBJ2-7): DTGVSQNPRHKITKRGQNVTFRCDPISEHNRLYWYRQTLGQGPEFLTYFQNEAQLEKSRLLSDRFSAERPKGSFSTLEIQRTEQGDSAMYLCASRRTDSSYEQYFGPGTRLTVT.

Sample share makes this clone medium-sized. V and J are TRBV27 and TRBJ1-6; 10 bases are a match to TRBD1. The CDR3 is 15 residues long. J was trimmed by 11 bases and V by 5 bases; bases with no gene match: 9. Per the germline V gene, CDR1 is MNHEY and CDR2 is SMNVEV (reference sequence). The CDR3 nucleotides are TGTGCCAGCAGTCGGGGGACAGGGGTCAATACACCCCTCCACTTT. This translates into CASSRGTGVNTPLHF.

CDR3 loop: CASSLLTAANYEQYF. The CDR3 nucleotides read TGTGCCAGCAGTTTATTGACGGCGGCCAACTACGAGCAGTACTTC. V usage is TRBV28 and J usage is TRBJ2-7; no clear D. The germline V gene has CDR1 MDHEN and CDR2 SYDVKM. V lost 1 base and J 3 bases, leaving 13 bases between the germline ends. This CDR3 has 15 residues.

This clone was counted a single time. The chain combines TRBV6-6 with TRBJ2-3, with TRBD2 matching 10 bases. Looked up from germline, CDR1 is MNHNY and CDR2 is SVGAGI (reference sequence). The CDR3 contains 15 residues. Trimming removed 2 bases from V and 6 bases from J; junction bases left unmatched: 5. The CDR3 region is CASSYDLAGVDTQYF. For the CDR3, the DNA is TGTGCCAGCAGTTACGACCTAGCGGGAGTGGATACGCAGTATTTT.

The chain recombines TRBV7-8 with TRBJ1-1, with D perhaps TRBD1 (5 bases). Trimming left V 2 bases short and J 0 bases short, with 7 bases between. This CDR3 comprises 14 residues. Germline V gene sequence: CDR1 SGHVS, CDR2 FQNEAQ. The CDR3 DNA reads TGTGCCAGCAGCTTAAACAGGTTGAACACTGAAGCTTTCTTT. This gives the protein CASSLNRLNTEAFF.

The genes are TRBV6-5 and TRBJ2-2, with TRBD1 identical over 8 bases. Germline V gene sequence: CDR1 MNHEY, CDR2 SVGAGI. After removal of 6 bases from V and 7 bases from J, the junction contained 4 bases not matched to a gene. This CDR3 region has 13 residues. The CDR3 reads CASRGQGFGELFF. The CDR3 DNA reads as TGTGCCAGCAGAGGACAGGGCTTCGGGGAGCTGTTTTTT.

V gene TRBV11-1 combines with J gene TRBJ2-2, with unresolved D. This CDR3 region has 15 residues. Germline CDR1 SGHAT, CDR2 FQDESV (reference sequence). V was clipped by 1 base and J by 1 base, with 7 bases between them. The CDR3 protein is CASSLVTGNTGELFF. CDR3 bases: TGTGCCAGCAGCTTAGTTACGGGGAACACCGGGGAGCTGTTTTTT.